This is a list of T cell receptor beta chains from one sample in a study of T cells in Graves' hyperthyroidism and ophthalmopathy. MiXCR, run by TCRdb on the multiplex PCR reads, gives a single entry per CDR3 protein. The profile shows approximately 400,000 distinct CDR3 sequences, 14% of them singletons. The material sequenced was blood. Receptors originate from a woman in her twenties or thirties with Graves' ophthalmopathy. Both conserved end residues are part of each CDR3. D genes are given only for firm matches. Clone size appears in some rows only: once, few, many, or a class for an expanded clone.

j_call clone_size d_call v_call cdr3_nt cdr3_aa
TRBJ2-5 many . TRBV20-1 TGCAGTGCTAGGGTGACAGTCGGGATGGAGACCCAGTACTTC CSARVTVGMETQYF
TRBJ2-7 . . TRBV28 TGTGCCAGCAGTTTATTCGATTATTTAACCTACGAGCAGTACTTC CASSLFDYLTYEQYF
TRBJ2-7 many . TRBV10-3 TGTGCCATCAGTGAGTCTTTGCGGACCTACGAGCAGTACTTC CAISESLRTYEQYF
TRBJ2-1 . TRBD2 TRBV12-3/TRBV12-4 TGTGCCAGCAGTCCGGGTGGTAGCGGGGGCAATTACAATGAGCAGTTCTTC CASSPGGSGGNYNEQFF
TRBJ2-1 many TRBD1 TRBV5-4 TGTGCCAGCAGGGACGACAGGGCTTCAGACAATGAGCAGTTCTTC CASRDDRASDNEQFF
TRBJ2-1 many TRBD2 TRBV6-1 TGTGCCAGCAGGCCGGGACTAGCGATTCCTAATGAGCAGTTCTTC CASRPGLAIPNEQFF
TRBJ1-1 many . TRBV5-1 TGCGCCAGCAGCTTGAAGGACCGCTTACTCCTGAACACTGAAGCTTTCTTT CASSLKDRLLLNTEAFF
TRBJ2-7 few . TRBV15 TGTGCCACCAGCACGGGGGCCGGCTCCTACGAGCAGTACTTC CATSTGAGSYEQYF
TRBJ2-1 many TRBD2 TRBV28 TGTGCCAGCAGTTCTAGCGGGGAAGGTTCCTACAATGAGCAGTTCTTC CASSSSGEGSYNEQFF
TRBJ2-7 many TRBD2 TRBV6-1 TGTGCCAGCAGTGAGAGTGGCGGGGGGTCCTACGAGCAGTACTTC CASSESGGGSYEQYF
TRBJ2-2 few TRBD1 TRBV20-1 TGCAGTGCTACCGGGACAGGGGACAACACCGGGGAGCTGTTTTTT CSATGTGDNTGELFF
TRBJ2-5 many . TRBV20-1 TGCAGTGCTAGGGGGGGTAGGCAAGAGACCCAGTACTTC CSARGGRQETQYF
TRBJ1-2 many . TRBV12-3/TRBV12-4 TGTGCCAGCAGTTTAGCTCGCGCGGGGGAGGGAGACTATGGCTACACCTTC CASSLARAGEGDYGYTF
TRBJ2-5 . . TRBV5-4 TGTGCCAGCAGCCCCCGGGAGAAAGAGACCCAGTACTTC CASSPREKETQYF
TRBJ1-4 many . TRBV27 TGTGCCAGCAGTATGACCGGGACGTATAATGAAAAACTGTTTTTT CASSMTGTYNEKLFF
TRBJ1-6 few TRBD1 TRBV6-1 TGTGCCAGCAGAACCCGGGACAGGGATTATAATTCACCCCTCCACTTT CASRTRDRDYNSPLHF
TRBJ2-3 many . TRBV28 TGTGCCAGCAGCGCTAACGATATAGATACGCAGTATTTT CASSANDIDTQYF
TRBJ1-3 many . TRBV28 TGTGCCAGCAGTTCCGGAGGGTACGCTGGAAACACCATATATTTT CASSSGGYAGNTIYF
TRBJ2-3 . . TRBV7-9 TGTGCCAGCAGCCAGGGTAGTCCTCTCCCAGATACGCAGTATTTT CASSQGSPLPDTQYF
TRBJ2-1 many TRBD2 TRBV24-1 TGTGCCACCAGTGATCGGCGGACTAGCCTACGGGGTGAGCAGTTCTTC CATSDRRTSLRGEQFF
TRBJ2-1 many . TRBV20-1 TGCAGTGCTAGTCCTGCCAGGAGGGTCGAGCAGTTCTTC CSASPARRVEQFF
TRBJ2-4 . . TRBV9 TGTGCCAGCAGCGTAGCCGGGGCAGCCAAAAACATTCAGTACTTC CASSVAGAAKNIQYF
TRBJ2-1 few TRBD2 TRBV7-9 TGTGCCAGCCTGTTTTCTAGCGGGGCTTACAATGAGCAGTTCTTC CASLFSSGAYNEQFF
TRBJ2-2 many TRBD2 TRBV20-1 TGCAGTGCTAGAGATCAAAGGGCGGGGGGGAGGAGCACCGGGGAGCTGTTTTTT CSARDQRAGGRSTGELFF
TRBJ2-1 many TRBD1 TRBV14 TGTGCCAGCAGCGCCGGGACAGGGCGGGTTGGGCTCACCTACAATGAGCAGTTCTTC CASSAGTGRVGLTYNEQFF
TRBJ2-1 many . TRBV7-8 TGTGCCAGCAGCTTTTTGTCGGGGGGCGCCTACAATGAGCAGTTCTTC CASSFLSGGAYNEQFF
TRBJ2-2 . TRBD1 TRBV6-1 TGTGCCAGCAGTGGGACAGGGGGCTTCGGGGAGCTGTTTTTT CASSGTGGFGELFF
TRBJ2-7 many TRBD2 TRBV6-5 TGTGCCAGCAGTTACTCGAGGAGCAGCGGGGGGCTCTACGAGCAGTACTTC CASSYSRSSGGLYEQYF
TRBJ1-1 few . TRBV28 TGTGCCAGCAGCATCTCCGGGAGAAGCCGTGAAGCTTTCTTT CASSISGRSREAFF
TRBJ1-1 . TRBD1 TRBV11-2 TGTGCCAGCAGCATCGACAGGGGATCTGAAGCTTTCTTT CASSIDRGSEAFF
TRBJ1-2 . TRBD1 TRBV19 TGTGCCAGTAGCCGGGACAGGAATGTAAACTATGGCTACACCTTC CASSRDRNVNYGYTF
TRBJ2-1 many . TRBV2 TGTGCCAGCAATTCACGAAAGGGAGGCATAAATGAGCAGTTCTTC CASNSRKGGINEQFF
TRBJ2-1 many TRBD2 TRBV2 TGTGCCAGCAACTTCGCCCTGGGGAGACTAGCGGGGGGGAGCTCCTACAATGAGCAGTTCTTC CASNFALGRLAGGSSYNEQFF
TRBJ1-5 . TRBD1 TRBV29-1 TGCAGCGTTTCCGCCGGGACAGGGGACAATCAGCCCCAGCATTTT CSVSAGTGDNQPQHF
TRBJ1-6 few TRBD1 TRBV11-3 TGTGCCAGCAGAAAGACAGGGGGGAATTCACCCCTCCACTTT CASRKTGGNSPLHF
TRBJ1-1 many . TRBV7-3 TGTGCCAGCAGCTTAATCGGCTTCACTGAAGCTTTCTTT CASSLIGFTEAFF
TRBJ2-1 few . TRBV2 TGTGCCACCCGACTTGGCAATGAGCAGTTCTTC CATRLGNEQFF
TRBJ1-5 . . TRBV6-1 TGTGCCAGCAGTGAAGGGAGGGGATTTGTGCATCAGCCCCAGCATTTT CASSEGRGFVHQPQHF
TRBJ1-2 many . TRBV28 TGTGCCAGTCTCCAGGGGCAAGCGGGCTACACCTTC CASLQGQAGYTF
TRBJ1-2 many TRBD1 TRBV20-1 TGCAGTGCTAGCCGACAGACAGGGGTTAACTATGGCTACACCTTC CSASRQTGVNYGYTF